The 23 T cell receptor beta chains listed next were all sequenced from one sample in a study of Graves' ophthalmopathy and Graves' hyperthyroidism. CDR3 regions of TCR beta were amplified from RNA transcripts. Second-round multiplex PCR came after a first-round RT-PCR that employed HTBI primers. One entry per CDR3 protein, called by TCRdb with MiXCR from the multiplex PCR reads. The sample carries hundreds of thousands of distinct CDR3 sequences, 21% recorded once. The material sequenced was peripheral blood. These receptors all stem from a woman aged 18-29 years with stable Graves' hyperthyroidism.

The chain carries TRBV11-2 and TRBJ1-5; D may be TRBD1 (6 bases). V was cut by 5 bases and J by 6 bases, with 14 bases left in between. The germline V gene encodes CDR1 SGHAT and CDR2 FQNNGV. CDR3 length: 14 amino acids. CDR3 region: CASSQEGVGQPQHF. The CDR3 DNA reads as TGTGCCAGCAGCCAAGAGGGGGTGGGTCAGCCCCAGCATTTT. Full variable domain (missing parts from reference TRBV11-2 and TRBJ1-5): EAGVAQSPRYKIIEKRQSVAFWCNPISGHATLYWYQQILGQGPKLLIQFQNNGVVDDSQLPKDRFSAERLKGVDSTLKIQPAKLEDSAVYLCASSQEGVGQPQHFGDGTRLSIL.

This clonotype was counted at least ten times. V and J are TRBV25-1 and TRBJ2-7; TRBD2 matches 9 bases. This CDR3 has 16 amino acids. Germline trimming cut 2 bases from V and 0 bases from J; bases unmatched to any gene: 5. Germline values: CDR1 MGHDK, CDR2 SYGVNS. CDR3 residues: CASSERSGGTSYEQYF. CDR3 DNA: TGTGCCAGCAGTGAACGGAGCGGGGGGACCTCCTACGAGCAGTACTTC.

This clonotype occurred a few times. The CDR3 protein is CASMGQPNQPQHF. The CDR3 nucleotides are TGTGCCAGCATGGGACAGCCAAATCAGCCCCAGCATTTT. J is TRBJ1-5 and V is TRBV6-1; 7 positions match TRBD1. The junction had 4 bases not matched to a gene; V was cut back by 7 bases and J by 4 bases. The CDR3 loop spans 13 amino acids. Germline lookup yields CDR1 MNHNS and CDR2 SASEGT.

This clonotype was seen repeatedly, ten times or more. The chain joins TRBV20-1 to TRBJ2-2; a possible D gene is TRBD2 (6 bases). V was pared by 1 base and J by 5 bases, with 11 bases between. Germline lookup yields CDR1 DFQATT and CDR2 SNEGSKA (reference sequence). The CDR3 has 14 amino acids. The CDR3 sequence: CSARGREATGELFF. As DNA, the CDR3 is TGCAGTGCTAGAGGGAGGGAAGCGACCGGGGAGCTGTTTTTT.

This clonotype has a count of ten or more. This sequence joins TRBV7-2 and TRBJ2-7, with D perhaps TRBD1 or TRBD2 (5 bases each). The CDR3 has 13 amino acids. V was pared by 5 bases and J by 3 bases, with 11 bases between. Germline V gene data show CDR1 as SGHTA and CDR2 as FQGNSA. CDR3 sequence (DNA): TGTGCCAGCAGCCCCGTGAGGGGCTACGAGCAGTACTTC. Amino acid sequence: CASSPVRGYEQYF.

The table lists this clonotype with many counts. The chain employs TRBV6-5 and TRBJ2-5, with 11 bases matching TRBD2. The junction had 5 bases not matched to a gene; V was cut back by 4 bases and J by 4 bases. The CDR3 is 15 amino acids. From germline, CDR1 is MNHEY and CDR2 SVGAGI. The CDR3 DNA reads TGTGCCAGCAGTTTCGGGACTAGCGGTCCAGAGACCCAGTACTTC. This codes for CASSFGTSGPETQYF.

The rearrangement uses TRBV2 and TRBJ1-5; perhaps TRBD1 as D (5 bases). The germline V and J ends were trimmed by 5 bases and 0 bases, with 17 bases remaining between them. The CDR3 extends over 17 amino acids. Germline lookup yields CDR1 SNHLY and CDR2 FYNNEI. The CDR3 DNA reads TGTGCCAGCAGTCTGACAGCCGGTGGGTATAGCAATCAGCCCCAGCATTTT. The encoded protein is CASSLTAGGYSNQPQHF.

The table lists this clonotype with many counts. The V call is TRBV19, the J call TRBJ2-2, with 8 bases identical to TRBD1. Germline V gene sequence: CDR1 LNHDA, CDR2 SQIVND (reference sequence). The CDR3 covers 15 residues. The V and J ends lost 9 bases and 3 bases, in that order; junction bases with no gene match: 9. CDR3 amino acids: CASAMGQAYTGELFF. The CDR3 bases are TGTGCCAGCGCTATGGGACAGGCCTACACCGGGGAGCTGTTTTTT.

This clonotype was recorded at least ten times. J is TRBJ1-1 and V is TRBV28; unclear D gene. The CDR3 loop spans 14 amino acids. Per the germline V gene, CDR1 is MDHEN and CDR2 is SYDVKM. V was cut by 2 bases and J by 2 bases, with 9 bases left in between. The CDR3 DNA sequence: TGTGCCAGCAGTTTACACCCTGGTAACACTGAAGCTTTCTTT. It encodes CASSLHPGNTEAFF.

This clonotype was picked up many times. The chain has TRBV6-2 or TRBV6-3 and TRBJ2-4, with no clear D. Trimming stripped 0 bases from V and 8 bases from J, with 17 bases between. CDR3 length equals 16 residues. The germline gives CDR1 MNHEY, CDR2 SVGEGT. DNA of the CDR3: TGTGCCAGCAGTTACTCAGCGCGAGACATAAAGCACATTCAGTACTTC. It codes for CASSYSARDIKHIQYF.

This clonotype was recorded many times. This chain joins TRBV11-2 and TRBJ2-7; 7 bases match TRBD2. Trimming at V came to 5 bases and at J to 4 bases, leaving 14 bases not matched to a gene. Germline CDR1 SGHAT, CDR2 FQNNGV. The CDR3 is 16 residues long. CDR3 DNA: TGTGCCAGCAGCCCGGACCCGCGCGGGAGTGTGTACGAGCAGTACTTC. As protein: CASSPDPRGSVYEQYF. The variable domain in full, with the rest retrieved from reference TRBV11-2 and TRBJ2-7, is EAGVAQSPRYKIIEKRQSVAFWCNPISGHATLYWYQQILGQGPKLLIQFQNNGVVDDSQLPKDRFSAERLKGVDSTLKIQPAKLEDSAVYLCASSPDPRGSVYEQYFGPGTRLTVT.

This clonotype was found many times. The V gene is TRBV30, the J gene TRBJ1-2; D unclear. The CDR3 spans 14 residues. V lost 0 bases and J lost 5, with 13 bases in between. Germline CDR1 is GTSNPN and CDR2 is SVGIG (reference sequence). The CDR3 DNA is TGTGCCTGGAGTGTACGGGCCTGGGATTATGGCTACACCTTC. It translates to CAWSVRAWDYGYTF.

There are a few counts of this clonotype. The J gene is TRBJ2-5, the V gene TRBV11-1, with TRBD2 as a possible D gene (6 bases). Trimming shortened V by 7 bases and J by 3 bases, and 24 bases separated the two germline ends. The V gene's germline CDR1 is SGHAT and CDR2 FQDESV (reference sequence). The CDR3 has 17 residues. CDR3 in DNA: TGTGCCAGCACCCCCCGCCAGGGAGGTGCCGGCGAAGAGACCCAGTACTTC. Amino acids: CASTPRQGGAGEETQYF.

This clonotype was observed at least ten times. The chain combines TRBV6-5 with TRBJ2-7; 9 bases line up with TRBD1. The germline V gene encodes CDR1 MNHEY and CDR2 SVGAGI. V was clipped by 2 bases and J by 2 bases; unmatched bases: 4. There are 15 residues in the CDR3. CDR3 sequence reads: CASSYGTGKTYEQYF. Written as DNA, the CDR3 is TGTGCCAGCAGTTACGGGACAGGGAAAACCTACGAGCAGTACTTC.

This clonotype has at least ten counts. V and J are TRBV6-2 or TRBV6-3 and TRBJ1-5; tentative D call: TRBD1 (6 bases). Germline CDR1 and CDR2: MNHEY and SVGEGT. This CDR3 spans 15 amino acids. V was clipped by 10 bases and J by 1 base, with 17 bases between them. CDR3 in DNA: TGTGCCACCTCTGCAGGGGTGGTGAGCAATCAGCCCCAGCATTTT. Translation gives CATSAGVVSNQPQHF.

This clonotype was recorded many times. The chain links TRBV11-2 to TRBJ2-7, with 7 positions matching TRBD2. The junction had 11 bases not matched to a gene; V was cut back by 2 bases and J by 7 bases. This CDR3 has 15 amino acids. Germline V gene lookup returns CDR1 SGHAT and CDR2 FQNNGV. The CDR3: CASSLRREGYWEQYF. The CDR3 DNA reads TGTGCCAGCAGCTTACGAAGGGAGGGTTATTGGGAGCAGTACTTC.

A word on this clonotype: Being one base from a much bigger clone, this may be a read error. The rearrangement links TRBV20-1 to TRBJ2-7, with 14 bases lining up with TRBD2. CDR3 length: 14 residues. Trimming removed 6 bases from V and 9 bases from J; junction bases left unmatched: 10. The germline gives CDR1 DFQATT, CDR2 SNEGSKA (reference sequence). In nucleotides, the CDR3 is TGCAGTGCCCAGAGGACTAGCGGGAGGAGGAGGCAGTACGTC. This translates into CSAQRTSGRRRQYV.

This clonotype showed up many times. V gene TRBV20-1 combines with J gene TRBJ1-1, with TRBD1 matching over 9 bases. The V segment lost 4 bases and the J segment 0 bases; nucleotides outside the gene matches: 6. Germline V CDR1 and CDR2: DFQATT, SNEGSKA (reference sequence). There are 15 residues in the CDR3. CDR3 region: CSAIPGQGVNTEAFF. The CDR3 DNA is TGCAGTGCTATCCCGGGACAGGGAGTGAACACTGAAGCTTTCTTT.

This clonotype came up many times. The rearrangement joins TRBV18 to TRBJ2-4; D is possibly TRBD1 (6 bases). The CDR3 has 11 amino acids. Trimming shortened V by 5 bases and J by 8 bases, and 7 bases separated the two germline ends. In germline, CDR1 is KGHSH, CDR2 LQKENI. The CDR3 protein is CASSNRDIQYF. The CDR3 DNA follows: TGTGCCAGCTCAAACAGGGACATTCAGTACTTC.

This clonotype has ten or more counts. In DNA, the CDR3 is TGTGCCAGCAGTATAGCGGGACAGCTAGCCAAAAACATTCAGTACTTC. This sequence encodes CASSIAGQLAKNIQYF. The chain employs TRBV28 and TRBJ2-4; D is possibly TRBD2 (8 bases). The CDR3 length is 16 residues. CDR1 and CDR2 (germline): MDHEN, SYDVKM. The V and J ends lost 5 bases and 0 bases respectively, with 14 bases between them.

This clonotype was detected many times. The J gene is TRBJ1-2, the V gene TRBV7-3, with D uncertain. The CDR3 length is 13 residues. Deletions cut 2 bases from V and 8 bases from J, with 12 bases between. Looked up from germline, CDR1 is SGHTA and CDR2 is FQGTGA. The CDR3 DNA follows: TGTGCCAGCAGCTTAGGCAGCCTGGAGGGCTACACCTTC. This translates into CASSLGSLEGYTF.

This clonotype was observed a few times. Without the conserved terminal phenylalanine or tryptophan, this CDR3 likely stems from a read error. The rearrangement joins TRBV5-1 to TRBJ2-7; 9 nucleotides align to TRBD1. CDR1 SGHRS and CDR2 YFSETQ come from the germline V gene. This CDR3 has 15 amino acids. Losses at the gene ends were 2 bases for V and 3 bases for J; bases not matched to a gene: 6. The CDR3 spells CASSFRGQGHYEQYL. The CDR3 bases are TGCGCCAGCAGCTTTCGGGGACAGGGCCACTACGAGCAGTACCTC.

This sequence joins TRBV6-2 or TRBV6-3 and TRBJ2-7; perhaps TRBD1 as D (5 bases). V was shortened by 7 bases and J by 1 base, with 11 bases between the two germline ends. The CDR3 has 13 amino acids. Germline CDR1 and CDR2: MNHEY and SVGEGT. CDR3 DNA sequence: TGTGCCAGCAACTGGGGCGGTTCCTACGAGCAGTACTTC. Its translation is CASNWGGSYEQYF.